The 30 T cell receptor beta chains reported below all come from one sample, sequenced in a study of blood T cell repertoires in COVID-19. Using immunoSEQ multiplex PCR, the repertoire was profiled, and TCRdb retains in-frame clones only, with some absent. The sample lists roughly 29,000 clones; about 92% were seen once. Sample: peripheral blood. The origin of the receptors is a woman in her 70s with COVID-19, enrolled during active disease.

The gene calls are TRBV7-9 and TRBJ1-1; 7 bases align to TRBD1. Unmatched junction bases numbered 7, after V lost 7 bases and J lost 2 bases. Germline loops: CDR1 SEHNR, CDR2 FQNEAQ (reference sequence). The CDR3 has 14 residues. The DNA for the CDR3 is TGTGCCAGCATGACAGGGAGTGGCAACACTGAAGCTTTCTTT. Encoded protein: CASMTGSGNTEAFF.

This chain joins TRBV3-1 (or the pseudogene TRBV3-2) and TRBJ1-2; D is ambiguous. Germline V gene data show CDR1 as LGHDT and CDR2 as YNNKEL (reference sequence). V lost 10 bases and J 0 bases, leaving 12 bases between the germline ends. This CDR3 spans 13 amino acids. CDR3 nucleotides: TGTGCCACCGTAGCGCGATCTAACTATGGCTACACCTTC. Its translation is CATVARSNYGYTF.

This chain links TRBV6-5 with TRBJ2-1; possibly TRBD1 for D (5 bases). V was shortened by 0 bases and J by 3 bases, with 9 bases between the two germline ends. CDR1 is MNHEY and CDR2 is SVGAGI in the germline V gene. CDR3 length equals 15 residues. The CDR3 spells CASSYSGAVYNEQFF. CDR3 bases: TGTGCCAGCAGTTACTCAGGGGCTGTCTACAATGAGCAGTTCTTC.

V and J are TRBV5-4 and TRBJ2-1; 8 nucleotides align to TRBD2. CDR1 is SGHNT, CDR2 YYREEE, per germline (reference sequence). V lost 4 bases and J lost 7; bases outside the gene matches: 13. This CDR3 comprises 16 residues. This CDR3 is CASSPSGGRKGNEQFF. The CDR3 DNA reads as TGTGCCAGCAGCCCCTCGGGGGGGCGTAAGGGGAATGAGCAGTTCTTC.

On this clone: Compared with germline, one end of the junction differs, possibly owing to a read error. This chain uses TRBV7-7 with TRBJ2-1; 8 bases agree with TRBD1. The CDR3 covers 15 residues. The germline V gene has CDR1 SSHAT and CDR2 FNYEAQ (reference sequence). DNA of the CDR3: TGTGCTAGCAGCTTGGGGACAGGCCCGAACAATGAGCAGTTCTTC. The encoded protein is CASSLGTGPNNEQFF.

CDR3 nucleotides: TGTGCCAGCAACCGACAGGGGGCGAGGACTGAAGCTTTCTTT. Translation gives CASNRQGARTEAFF. The J gene is TRBJ1-1, the V gene TRBV6-5; TRBD1 matches at 10 bases. Looked up from germline, CDR1 is MNHEY and CDR2 is SVGAGI. This CDR3 contains 14 residues. V shed 7 bases and J 5 bases; nucleotides not matched to a gene: 7.

V is TRBV6-4 and J is TRBJ2-1, with 13 bases identical to TRBD2. Germline V CDR1 and CDR2: MRHNA, SNTAGT. The CDR3 runs to 14 residues. The junction had 8 bases not matched to a gene; V was cut back by 10 bases and J by 8 bases. CDR3 DNA: TGTGCCATCGCAAGGACTAGCGGGAGCGATGAGCAGTTCTTC. This codes for CAIARTSGSDEQFF.

The chain uses TRBV7-9 and TRBJ2-1, with D possibly matching TRBD1 (6 bases). Trimming left V 1 base short and J 4 bases short, with 11 bases between. Germline CDR1 SEHNR, CDR2 FQNEAQ (reference sequence). The CDR3 has 15 residues. In DNA form, the CDR3 reads TGTGCCAGCAGCTTAGTGACAGGAGAATACAATGAGCAGTTCTTC. It yields the protein CASSLVTGEYNEQFF.

V is TRBV12-3 or TRBV12-4 and J is TRBJ1-2; the D gene is possibly TRBD1 (5 bases). Between the trimmed V and J ends, which lost 10 bases and 0 bases, there was a span of 12 bases. This CDR3 comprises 13 residues. In DNA form, the CDR3 reads TGTGCCATCGCAGACAGCTCTAACTATGGCTACACCTTC. Translated, it gives CAIADSSNYGYTF.

The chain combines TRBV6-1 with TRBJ1-1; no clear D gene. V lost 3 bases, J lost 1 base, and 9 bases lay in between. CDR3 length equals 14 residues. Germline V gene sequence: CDR1 MNHNS, CDR2 SASEGT. The CDR3 DNA reads TGTGCCAGCAGTGACCAGATTCAGAACACTGAAGCTTTCTTT. Its translation is CASSDQIQNTEAFF.

This clone appeared a single time. V gene TRBV27 combines with J gene TRBJ2-2; D ambiguous. CDR3 length: 14 residues. CDR1 is MNHEY and CDR2 is SMNVEV in the germline V gene (reference sequence). The ends were cut back, 7 bases at V and 7 bases at J, with 16 bases in the middle. For the CDR3, the DNA is TGTGCCAGCATACGACGGTCCTCAGGCGGGGAGCTGTTTTTT. This encodes CASIRRSSGGELFF.

The rearrangement links TRBV7-9 to TRBJ2-1; TRBD2 aligns across 8 bases. The germline V gene has CDR1 SEHNR and CDR2 FQNEAQ (reference sequence). The junction had 12 bases not matched to a gene; V was cut back by 5 bases and J by 9 bases. CDR3 length equals 15 residues. DNA for the CDR3: TGTGCCAGCAGCCCATTAGGGACTAGGGTTCGTGAGCAGTTCTTC. As protein: CASSPLGTRVREQFF.

V gene TRBV24-1 combines with J gene TRBJ2-2; 8 nucleotides align to TRBD1. CDR3 length equals 15 residues. The V and J ends lost 3 bases and 7 bases, in that order; junction bases with no gene match: 6. The germline gives CDR1 KGHDR, CDR2 SFDVKD. The CDR3 protein is CATSDMDRAFGELFF. As DNA, the CDR3 is TGTGCCACCAGTGATATGGACAGGGCTTTCGGGGAGCTGTTTTTT.

The chain joins TRBV6-2 or TRBV6-3 to TRBJ2-1, with TRBD2 matching over 9 bases. Germline assignment: CDR1 MNHEY and CDR2 SVGEGT. This CDR3 has 15 amino acids. V was clipped by 5 bases and J by 7 bases; unmatched bases: 9. The CDR3 reads CASSRIAGVSNEQFF. CDR3 coding DNA: TGTGCCAGCAGTAGGATAGCGGGAGTATCAAATGAGCAGTTCTTC.

This chain connects TRBV6-5 to TRBJ2-3; 12 bases match TRBD2. Germline V gene lookup returns CDR1 MNHEY and CDR2 SVGAGI. The CDR3 contains 14 residues. The junction had 3 bases not matched to a gene; V was cut back by 6 bases and J by 5 bases. CDR3 loop: CASRPGLAGDTQYF. The CDR3 DNA follows: TGTGCCAGCAGGCCGGGACTAGCGGGAGATACGCAGTATTTT.

The chain uses TRBV19 and TRBJ2-7; 7 positions agree with TRBD2. The CDR3 spans 13 residues. V shed 4 bases and J 6 bases; nucleotides not matched to a gene: 6. In germline, CDR1 is LNHDA, CDR2 SQIVND (reference sequence). The CDR3 DNA reads TGTGCCAGTAGTAGGGGCGGGAGTGGCGAGCAGTACTTC. Its translation is CASSRGGSGEQYF.

This clone showed up just once. The V and J genes are TRBV7-9 and TRBJ2-3; 8 bases map to TRBD1. V trimming: 5 bases; J trimming: 2 bases; junction bases outside the gene matches: 15. Per germline, CDR1 SEHNR and CDR2 FQNEAQ (reference sequence). The CDR3 spans 18 residues. CDR3 sequence reads: CASSPGTGGMRATDTQYF. The CDR3 DNA reads as TGTGCCAGCAGCCCAGGGACAGGTGGGATGCGTGCCACAGATACGCAGTATTTT. Looking up the rest from reference TRBV7-9 and TRBJ2-3 gives the full variable domain: DTGVSQNPRHKITKRGQNVTFRCDPISEHNRLYWYRQTLGQGPEFLTYFQNEAQLEKSRLLSDRFSAERPKGSFSTLEIQRTEQGDSAMYLCASSPGTGGMRATDTQYFGPGTRLTVL.

This clone was seen once. This chain joins TRBV5-1 and TRBJ1-1; 7 bases line up with TRBD1. V lost 4 bases and J lost 0; bases outside the gene matches: 6. CDR1 is SGHRS, CDR2 YFSETQ, per germline. This CDR3 region has 15 residues. CDR3 loop: CASSTTGQLNTEAFF. The CDR3, as DNA: TGCGCCAGCAGCACCACGGGACAGCTGAACACTGAAGCTTTCTTT.

The rearrangement links TRBV5-1 to TRBJ2-1; 13 bases line up with TRBD2. V dropped 4 bases and J dropped 4; count of bases not matched to a gene: 2. Germline lookup yields CDR1 SGHRS and CDR2 YFSETQ. The CDR3 is 15 residues long. The CDR3 sequence: CASSGTSGEYNEQFF. CDR3 DNA sequence: TGCGCCAGCAGCGGGACTAGCGGGGAATACAATGAGCAGTTCTTC. The full variable domain, with the rest looked up from reference TRBV5-1 and TRBJ2-1, is KAGVTQTPRYLIKTRGQQVTLSCSPISGHRSVSWYQQTPGQGLQFLFEYFSETQRNKGNFPGRFSGRQFSNSRSEMNVSTLELGDSALYLCASSGTSGEYNEQFFGPGTRLTVL.

The chain recombines TRBV24-1 with TRBJ1-2; tentatively, D is TRBD1 (5 bases). With 5 bases removed from V and 4 bases from J, the gap between germline ends came to 16 bases. This CDR3 comprises 15 residues. The germline V gene encodes CDR1 KGHDR and CDR2 SFDVKD. The CDR3 is CATSVLQDTTYGYTF. CDR3 nucleotide sequence: TGTGCCACCAGTGTCCTCCAGGACACAACCTATGGCTACACCTTC.

J is TRBJ1-4 and V is TRBV28; TRBD1 is a possible D gene (6 bases). V gave up 7 bases and J gave up 8 bases, with 20 bases separating them. This CDR3 contains 15 residues. Germline V gene data show CDR1 as MDHEN and CDR2 as SYDVKM. The CDR3 spells CASNRQPGHREKLFF. As DNA, the CDR3 is TGTGCCAGCAACCGTCAGCCGGGACATAGAGAAAAACTGTTTTTT.

This clone was found once. This chain joins TRBV5-1 and TRBJ2-6; 10 bases fit TRBD2. CDR3 length: 19 residues. Unmatched junction bases numbered 10, after V lost 4 bases and J lost 0 bases. Germline assignment: CDR1 SGHRS and CDR2 YFSETQ. Here the CDR3 reads CASSVALAGAGSGANVLTF. DNA of the CDR3: TGCGCCAGCAGCGTGGCCCTAGCGGGAGCCGGCTCTGGGGCCAACGTCCTGACTTTC.

The V and J genes are TRBV7-2 and TRBJ2-3; TRBD2 agrees at 9 bases. The CDR3 contains 14 residues. The ends lost 4 bases at V and 3 bases at J; junction bases unmatched: 2. CDR1 and CDR2 (germline): SGHTA, FQGNSA. The CDR3 reads CASSSGLATDTQYF. The CDR3 bases are TGTGCCAGCAGCTCCGGACTAGCGACAGATACGCAGTATTTT.

The V gene is TRBV25-1, the J gene TRBJ2-7, with D maybe TRBD2 (5 bases). The CDR3 covers 14 residues. V lost 4 bases and J 3 bases, leaving 13 bases between the germline ends. Per germline, CDR1 MGHDK and CDR2 SYGVNS. The CDR3, as DNA: TGTGCCAGCAGTGCCGATCTAGCCCTCTACGAGCAGTACTTC. It encodes CASSADLALYEQYF.

The chain carries TRBV19 and TRBJ1-2; 7 bases fit TRBD1. J was trimmed by 6 bases and V by 4 bases; bases with no gene match: 8. The CDR3 is made up of 14 amino acids. Germline V gene data show CDR1 as LNHDA and CDR2 as SQIVND (reference sequence). For the CDR3, the DNA is TGTGCCAGTAGTACCCCGACAGGGAAAAATGGCTACACCTTC. Translating gives CASSTPTGKNGYTF.

The chain is built from TRBV28 and TRBJ1-2; maybe TRBD1 (5 bases). The CDR3 runs 14 residues. The germline CDR1 and CDR2 sequences are MDHEN and SYDVKM. Deletions cut 2 bases from V and 3 bases from J, with 10 bases between. CDR3 nucleotide sequence: TGTGCCAGCAGTTTAGACACAGGATACTATGGCTACACCTTC. It encodes CASSLDTGYYGYTF.

The rearrangement links TRBV9 to TRBJ1-6, with D unresolved. The CDR3 sequence is 13 residues long. From germline, CDR1 is SGDLS and CDR2 YYNGEE. The V end was cut by 1 base, the J end by 10 bases, with 9 bases between. CDR3: CASSVTQTSPLHF. The CDR3 DNA is TGTGCCAGCAGCGTAACGCAGACATCACCCCTCCACTTT.

The V gene is TRBV3-1 (or the pseudogene TRBV3-2), the J gene TRBJ1-5; D call uncertain. Germline loops: CDR1 LGHDT, CDR2 YNNKEL (reference sequence). The CDR3 extends over 17 amino acids. With 4 bases removed from V and 0 bases from J, the gap between germline ends came to 16 bases. The CDR3 DNA is TGTGCCAGCAGCCCTACCGGAGCGCTCGATAGCAATCAGCCCCAGCATTTT. Translation: CASSPTGALDSNQPQHF.

The chain employs TRBV7-9 and TRBJ2-7; TRBD1 matches at 7 bases. The CDR3 consists of 15 residues. V lost 5 bases to trimming and J lost 2 bases; unmatched junction nucleotides: 9. Germline values: CDR1 SEHNR, CDR2 FQNEAQ (reference sequence). The CDR3 region has the DNA TGTGCCAGCAGCCTATTTTCAGGGGGTACCTACGAGCAGTACTTC. This translates into CASSLFSGGTYEQYF.

This chain uses TRBV5-1 with TRBJ1-2, with 11 nucleotides matching TRBD1. J gave up 8 bases and V 1 base, and 10 bases lay outside the gene matches. This CDR3 region has 16 residues. Germline CDR1 is SGHRS and CDR2 is YFSETQ. The CDR3 protein is CASSLRVWGQGDGYTF. For the CDR3, the DNA is TGCGCCAGCAGCTTGAGGGTCTGGGGACAGGGGGACGGCTACACCTTC.